This T cell receptor (beta chain) was recorded in a study of blood T cell repertoires in COVID-19. This CDR3 has 16 amino acids. V was pared by 5 bases and J by 0 bases, with 14 bases between. Germline V gene sequence: CDR1 SGHVS, CDR2 FNYEAQ. Generated by immunoSEQ multiplex PCR, the TCRdb table keeps only in-frame clones and is missing some. The table includes 54,000 or so clones, roughly 82% detected once. Sequencing was performed on peripheral blood. The chain couples TRBV7-6 to TRBJ1-3, with TRBD1 as a possible D gene (5 bases). This TCR was sampled from an elderly woman with acute or convalescent COVID-19. CDR3 DNA: TGTGCCAGCAGCAGCGGGACGGCCCGCTCTGGAAACACCATATATTTT. This translates into CASSSGTARSGNTIYF.